These 7 T cell receptor beta chains originate from one sample sequenced in a study of neurological immune-mediated disorders. TCRdb recomputed calls from the 5' RACE reads with MiXCR, one row per CDR3 protein. The sample shows tens of thousands of distinct CDR3 sequences, about 9.7% of them seen only once. The source material was PBMCs. The receptors come from a man aged 50 or older in good health.

This clonotype was observed many times. This sequence joins TRBV24-1 and TRBJ2-1; TRBD2 is a possible D gene (6 bases). Germline V gives CDR1 KGHDR, CDR2 SFDVKD. This CDR3 region has 13 residues. V lost 4 bases and J 10 bases, leaving 13 bases between the germline ends. The CDR3 DNA reads as TGTGCCACCAGTGACTGGACTACCTGGGAGCAGTTCTTC. Its translation: CATSDWTTWEQFF.

This clonotype was found many times. The genes are TRBV6-5 and TRBJ2-7; perhaps TRBD1 as D (5 bases). There are 12 residues in the CDR3. CDR1 and CDR2 from the germline V gene are MNHEY and SVGAGI. Between the trimmed V and J ends, which lost 8 bases and 2 bases, there was a span of 10 bases. CDR3 sequence: CASGHLAYEQYF. The CDR3 DNA follows: TGTGCCAGCGGACACCTAGCCTACGAGCAGTACTTC.

V gene TRBV29-1 combines with J gene TRBJ2-1; 13 bases are shared with TRBD2. The germline gives CDR1 SQVTM, CDR2 ANQGSEA. CDR3 length equals 15 residues. V dropped 7 bases and J dropped 10; count of bases not matched to a gene: 13. The CDR3 loop reads CSGGRGTSGVWEQFF. In DNA form, the CDR3 reads TGCAGCGGTGGACGGGGGACTAGCGGGGTGTGGGAGCAGTTCTTC.

Ten or more counts support this clonotype. This chain connects TRBV5-1 to TRBJ1-5; 8 bases map to TRBD1. This CDR3 spans 13 amino acids. The junction had 2 bases not matched to a gene; V was cut back by 0 bases and J by 9 bases. Germline V gives CDR1 SGHRS, CDR2 YFSETQ. CDR3 sequence (DNA): TGCGCCAGCAGCTTGGCAGGGGGCTCGCCCCAGCATTTT. Its translation: CASSLAGGSPQHF.

Many counts were recorded for this clonotype. V is TRBV7-2 and J is TRBJ2-1, with TRBD2 matching 9 bases. This CDR3 region has 15 residues. The junction had 10 bases not matched to a gene; V was cut back by 4 bases and J by 9 bases. Germline CDR1 reads SGHTA; CDR2 reads FQGNSA. CDR3: CASSWGLAGVFEQFF. CDR3 bases: TGTGCCAGCAGCTGGGGACTAGCTGGGGTATTTGAGCAGTTCTTC.

In its sample, this clonotype was seen many times. This chain uses TRBV7-9 with TRBJ1-5; no firm D call. The CDR3 has 17 residues. Per the germline V gene, CDR1 is SEHNR and CDR2 is FQNEAQ (reference sequence). V was clipped by 1 base and J by 2 bases, with 15 bases between them. The CDR3 reads CASSLVFGVNGNQPQHF. The CDR3 nucleotides are TGTGCCAGCAGCTTAGTGTTCGGGGTAAACGGCAATCAGCCCCAGCATTTT.

This clonotype occurred many times. The V gene is TRBV7-9, the J gene TRBJ2-1, with a tentative D call TRBD1 (6 bases). Per the germline V gene, CDR1 is SEHNR and CDR2 is FQNEAQ (reference sequence). CDR3 size: 13 residues. Trimming removed 0 bases from V and 6 bases from J, with 6 bases in between. The CDR3 sequence is CASSLAGANEQFF. The CDR3 DNA is TGTGCCAGCAGCTTAGCGGGGGCCAATGAGCAGTTCTTC. The whole variable domain, filled in from reference TRBV7-9 and TRBJ2-1, reads DTGVSQNPRHKITKRGQNVTFRCDPISEHNRLYWYRQTLGQGPEFLTYFQNEAQLEKSRLLSDRFSAERPKGSFSTLEIQRTEQGDSAMYLCASSLAGANEQFFGPGTRLTVL.